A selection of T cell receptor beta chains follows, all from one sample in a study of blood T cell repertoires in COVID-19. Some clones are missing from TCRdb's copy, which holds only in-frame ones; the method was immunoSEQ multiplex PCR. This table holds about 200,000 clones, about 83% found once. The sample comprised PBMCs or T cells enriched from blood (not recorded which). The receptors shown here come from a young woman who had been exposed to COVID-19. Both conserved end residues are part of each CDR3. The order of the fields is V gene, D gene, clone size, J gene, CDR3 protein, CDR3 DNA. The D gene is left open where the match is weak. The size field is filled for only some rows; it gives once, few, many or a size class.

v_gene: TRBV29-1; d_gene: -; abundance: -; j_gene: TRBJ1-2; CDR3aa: CSVETRGYTF; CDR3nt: TGCAGCGTTGAAACTCGGGGCTACACCTTC
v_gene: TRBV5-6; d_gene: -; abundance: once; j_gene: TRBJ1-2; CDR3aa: CASSLRAGYYGYTF; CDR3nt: TGTGCCAGCAGCTTACGCGCAGGGTACTATGGCTACACCTTC
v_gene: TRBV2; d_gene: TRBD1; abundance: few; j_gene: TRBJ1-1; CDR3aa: CASATGLNTEAFF; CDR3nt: TGTGCCAGCGCGACAGGGTTGAACACTGAAGCTTTCTTT
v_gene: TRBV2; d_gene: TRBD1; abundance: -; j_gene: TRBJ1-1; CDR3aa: CASTQGDTEAFF; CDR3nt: TGTGCCAGCACCCAGGGGGACACTGAAGCTTTCTTT
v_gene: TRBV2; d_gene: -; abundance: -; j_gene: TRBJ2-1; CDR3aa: CASRDSIYNEQFF; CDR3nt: TGTGCCAGCCGGGACTCAATTTACAATGAGCAGTTCTTC
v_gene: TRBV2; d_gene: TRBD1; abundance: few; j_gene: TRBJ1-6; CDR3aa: CASSPSGTANSPLHF; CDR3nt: TGTGCCAGCAGTCCCTCCGGGACAGCTAATTCACCCCTCCACTTT
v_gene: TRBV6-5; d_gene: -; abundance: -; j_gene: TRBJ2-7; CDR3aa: CASSSGSQAYYEQYF; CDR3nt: TGTGCCAGCAGTTCTGGGAGTCAGGCCTACTACGAGCAGTACTTC
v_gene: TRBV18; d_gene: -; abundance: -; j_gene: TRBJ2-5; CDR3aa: CASSPREAETQYF; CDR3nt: TGTGCCAGCTCACCCAGGGAGGCGGAGACCCAGTACTTC
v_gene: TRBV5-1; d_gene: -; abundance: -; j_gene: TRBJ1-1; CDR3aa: CASSLGIQGAEAFF; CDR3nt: TGCGCCAGCAGCTTGGGAATACAGGGAGCTGAAGCTTTCTTT
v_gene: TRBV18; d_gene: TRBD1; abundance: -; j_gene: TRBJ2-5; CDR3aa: CASSPPGQGRETQYF; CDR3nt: TGTGCCAGCTCACCACCGGGACAGGGGAGAGAGACCCAGTACTTC
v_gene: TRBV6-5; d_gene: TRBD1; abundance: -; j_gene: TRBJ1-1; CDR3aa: CASSYSRGHTEAFF; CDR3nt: TGTGCCAGCAGTTACTCCAGGGGGCACACTGAAGCTTTCTTT
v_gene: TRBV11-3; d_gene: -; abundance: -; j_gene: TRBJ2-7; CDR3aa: CASSPTRQRRGIYEQYF; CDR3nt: TGTGCCAGCAGCCCCACTAGACAGCGGAGGGGTATTTACGAGCAGTACTTC
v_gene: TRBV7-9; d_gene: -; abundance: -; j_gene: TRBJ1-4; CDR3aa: CASSFRPGPLFF; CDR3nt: TGTGCCAGCAGCTTCCGGCCAGGGCCACTGTTTTTT
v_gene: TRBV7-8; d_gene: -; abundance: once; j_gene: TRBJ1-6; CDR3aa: CASSFSLSYNSPLHF; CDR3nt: TGTGCCAGCAGCTTTAGCCTCTCCTATAATTCACCCCTCCACTTT
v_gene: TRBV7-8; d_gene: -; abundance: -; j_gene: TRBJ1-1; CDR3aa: CASSPGLSTEAFF; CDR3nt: TGTGCCAGCAGCCCAGGGCTGAGCACTGAAGCTTTCTTT
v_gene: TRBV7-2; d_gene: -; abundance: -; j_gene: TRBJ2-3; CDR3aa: CASSFRSGDTQYF; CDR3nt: TGTGCCAGCAGCTTCCGGTCGGGGGATACGCAGTATTTT
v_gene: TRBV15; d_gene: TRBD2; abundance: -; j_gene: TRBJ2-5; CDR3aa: CATSRALGRGAVEETQYF; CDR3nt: TGTGCCACCAGCAGAGCCCTTGGGCGGGGGGCCGTTGAGGAGACCCAGTACTTC
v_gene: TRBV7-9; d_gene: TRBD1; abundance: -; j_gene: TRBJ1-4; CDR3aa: CASSLSGQGVGKLFF; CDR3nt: TGTGCCAGCAGCTTGTCGGGACAGGGAGTGGGGAAACTGTTTTTT
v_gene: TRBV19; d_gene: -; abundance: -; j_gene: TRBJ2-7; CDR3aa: CASRRAIGYEQYF; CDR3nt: TGTGCCAGTAGGCGGGCCATTGGGTACGAGCAGTACTTC
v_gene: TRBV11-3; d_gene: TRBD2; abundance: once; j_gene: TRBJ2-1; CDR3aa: CASKGFRGGSPSNEQFF; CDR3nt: TGTGCCAGCAAGGGTTTTCGCGGGGGGTCGCCGAGCAATGAGCAGTTCTTC
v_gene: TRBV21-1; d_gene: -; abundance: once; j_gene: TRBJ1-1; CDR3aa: CASSKVSGEQWNTEAFF; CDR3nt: TGTGCCAGCAGCAAAGTAAGCGGGGAGCAGTGGAACACTGAAGCTTTCTTT
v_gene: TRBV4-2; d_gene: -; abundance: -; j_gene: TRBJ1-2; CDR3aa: CASSTGQSLNYGYTF; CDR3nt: TGTGCCAGCAGCACCGGACAGAGCCTTAACTATGGCTACACCTTC
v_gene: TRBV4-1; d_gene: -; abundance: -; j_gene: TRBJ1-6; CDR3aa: CASSQTGTSNSYNSPLHF; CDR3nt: TGCGCCAGCAGCCAAACCGGGACAAGTAACTCCTATAATTCACCCCTCCACTTT
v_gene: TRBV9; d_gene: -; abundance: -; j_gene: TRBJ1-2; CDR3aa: CASSGVVGRTQYTF; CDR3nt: TGTGCCAGCAGCGGTGTAGTGGGGCGGACACAATACACCTTC
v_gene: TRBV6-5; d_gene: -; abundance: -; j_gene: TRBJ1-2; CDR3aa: CASEGFGGGYTF; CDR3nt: TGTGCCAGCGAAGGGTTCGGGGGTGGCTACACCTTC
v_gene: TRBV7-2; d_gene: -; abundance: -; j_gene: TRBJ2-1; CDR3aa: CASSLGVSSYNEQFF; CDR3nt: TGTGCCAGCAGCTTAGGCGTGAGCTCCTACAATGAGCAGTTCTTC
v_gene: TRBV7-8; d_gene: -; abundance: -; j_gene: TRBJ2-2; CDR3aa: CASSSAANTGELFF; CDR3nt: TGTGCCAGCAGCTCCGCGGCGAACACCGGGGAGCTGTTTTTT
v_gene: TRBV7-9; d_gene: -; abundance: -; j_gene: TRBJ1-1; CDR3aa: CASSLAGLTEAFF; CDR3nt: TGTGCCAGCAGCTTAGCGGGGCTTACTGAAGCTTTCTTT
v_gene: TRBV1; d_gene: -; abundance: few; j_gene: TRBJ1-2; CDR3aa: CTSQGAGGYTF; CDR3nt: TGCACCAGCCAGGGGGCCGGTGGCTACACCTTC
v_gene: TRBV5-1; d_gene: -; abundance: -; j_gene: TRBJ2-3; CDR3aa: CASSLARDPHNSDTQYF; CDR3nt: TGCGCCAGCAGCTTGGCCCGGGATCCACACAATTCGGATACGCAGTATTTT
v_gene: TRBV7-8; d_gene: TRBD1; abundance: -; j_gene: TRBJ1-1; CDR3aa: CASSLFDQGAIHAFF; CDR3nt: TGTGCCAGCAGCTTATTCGACCAGGGGGCAATACACGCTTTCTTT
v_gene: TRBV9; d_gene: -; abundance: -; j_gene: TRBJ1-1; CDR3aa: CASSAEGRAPPNTEAFF; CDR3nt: TGTGCCAGCAGCGCCGAGGGGAGGGCTCCCCCGAACACTGAAGCTTTCTTT
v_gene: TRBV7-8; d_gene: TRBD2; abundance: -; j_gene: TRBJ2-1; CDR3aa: CASSLGRLAGGFEQFF; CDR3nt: TGTGCCAGCAGCTTAGGAAGGCTAGCGGGGGGTTTTGAGCAGTTCTTC
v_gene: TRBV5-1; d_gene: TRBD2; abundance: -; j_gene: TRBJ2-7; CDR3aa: CASSTGLAGGRNREQYF; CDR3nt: TGCGCCAGCAGCACGGGACTAGCGGGGGGCCGGAACCGCGAGCAGTACTTC
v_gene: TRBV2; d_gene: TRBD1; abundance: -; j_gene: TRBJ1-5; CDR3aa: CASRDETGRSNQPQHF; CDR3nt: TGTGCCAGCAGAGACGAGACAGGGAGGAGCAATCAGCCCCAGCATTTT
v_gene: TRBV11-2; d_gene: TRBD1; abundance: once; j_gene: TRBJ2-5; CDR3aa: CASSPRTGRSFQETQYF; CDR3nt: TGTGCCAGCAGCCCCCGGACAGGGAGATCTTTCCAAGAGACCCAGTACTTC
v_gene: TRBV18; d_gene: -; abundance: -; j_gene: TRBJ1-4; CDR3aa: CASSPPKAAINEKLFF; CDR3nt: TGTGCCAGCTCACCACCTAAGGCAGCGATTAATGAAAAACTGTTTTTT
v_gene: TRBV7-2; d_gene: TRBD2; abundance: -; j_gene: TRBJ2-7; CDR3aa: CASSSIAGYEQYF; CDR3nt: TGTGCCAGCAGCTCCATAGCGGGGTACGAGCAGTACTTC
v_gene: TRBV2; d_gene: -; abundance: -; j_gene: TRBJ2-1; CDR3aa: CASSDSSYNEQFF; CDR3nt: TGTGCCAGCAGTGATAGCTCCTACAATGAGCAGTTCTTC
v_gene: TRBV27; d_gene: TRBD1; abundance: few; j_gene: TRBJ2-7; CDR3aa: CASSLGKGTVYYEQYF; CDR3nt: TGTGCCAGCAGCCTAGGGAAGGGGACAGTTTATTACGAGCAGTACTTC